These 5 T cell receptor beta chains originate from one sample sequenced in a study of blood T cell repertoires in COVID-19. Using immunoSEQ multiplex PCR, the repertoire was profiled, and TCRdb retains in-frame clones only, with some absent. Altogether roughly 260,000 clones are present, 70% to 85% being singletons, with the ten largest covering 4% to 6%. The material sequenced was peripheral blood. The receptors here all came from an elderly woman with active or convalescent COVID-19.

DNA for the CDR3: TGTGCCAGTAGTATGAAGGGGGGGAGCAATCAGCCCCAGCATTTT. Protein: CASSMKGGSNQPQHF. The chain uses TRBV19 and TRBJ1-5, with a tentative D call TRBD1 (6 bases). Germline values: CDR1 LNHDA, CDR2 SQIVND (reference sequence). The CDR3 contains 15 residues. Deletions cut 3 bases from V and 1 base from J, with 10 bases between.

CDR3 sequence reads: CASSTQGPGELFF. DNA for the CDR3: TGTGCCAGTAGTACTCAGGGCCCCGGGGAGCTGTTTTTT. The chain links TRBV19 to TRBJ2-2; possibly TRBD1 for D (5 bases). Trimming pared 4 bases from V and 6 bases from J, leaving 9 bases between. Looked up from germline, CDR1 is LNHDA and CDR2 is SQIVND (reference sequence). This CDR3 region has 13 residues.

This clone was seen a few times. The chain employs TRBV7-9 and TRBJ1-6; no reliable D call. V shed 1 base and J shed 5 bases, with 9 bases lying between them. The germline V gene has CDR1 SEHNR and CDR2 FQNEAQ (reference sequence). This CDR3 is built from 15 residues. The CDR3 loop reads CASSLVTVNNSPLHF. The CDR3 coding sequence is TGTGCCAGCAGCTTAGTCACAGTTAATAATTCACCCCTCCACTTT.

V usage is TRBV29-1 and J usage is TRBJ2-1; D remains ambiguous. Germline lookup yields CDR1 SQVTM and CDR2 ANQGSEA. There are 13 residues in the CDR3. Trimming shortened V by 0 bases and J by 5 bases, and 8 bases separated the two germline ends. The CDR3 sequence: CSVEDRRHNEQFF. The CDR3 DNA follows: TGCAGCGTTGAAGATCGGAGACACAATGAGCAGTTCTTC.

The J gene is TRBJ1-3, the V gene TRBV27; 8 nucleotides match TRBD1. The CDR3 is 14 residues long. Germline V gives CDR1 MNHEY, CDR2 SMNVEV (reference sequence). V shed 4 bases, J shed 4 bases, and the junction held 3 bases outside the gene matches. The CDR3 loop is CASSSGGLGNTIYF. As DNA, the CDR3 is TGTGCCAGCAGTTCAGGGGGCTTAGGAAACACCATATATTTT.